This entry lists 6 T cell receptor beta chains sequenced from one sample in a study of cytomegalovirus exposure and HLA in healthy donors. Vbeta (60) and Jbeta (13) primers were used in the PCR. The method was immunoSEQ multiplex PCR; TCRdb's version includes in-frame clones alone and lacks a portion of them. Of about 160,000 clones in the sample, roughly 80% were seen once. The sample was PBMCs. The receptors originated from a woman in her 30s in good health and CMV-seropositive.

This chain joins TRBV28 and TRBJ2-7; 8 bases match TRBD2. The CDR3 is 16 amino acids. Per the germline V gene, CDR1 is MDHEN and CDR2 is SYDVKM. Trimming at V came to 5 bases and at J to 4 bases, leaving 13 bases not matched to a gene. The CDR3 loop reads CASSPTGTRLGYEQYF. The CDR3 DNA reads TGTGCCAGCAGTCCCACCGGGACTAGATTAGGGTACGAGCAGTACTTC. Based on the CDR3 plus reference TRBV28 and TRBJ2-7, the full variable domain is DVKVTQSSRYLVKRTGEKVFLECVQDMDHENMFWYRQDPGLGLRLIYFSYDVKMKEKGDIPEGYSVSREKKERFSLILESASTNQTSMYLCASSPTGTRLGYEQYFGPGTRLTVT.

This clone turned up a few times. Other DNA sequences within the sample encode an identical CDR3. The chain combines TRBV6-5 with TRBJ2-7, with D perhaps matching TRBD1 (5 bases). Germline CDR1 reads MNHEY; CDR2 reads SVGAGI. This CDR3 is built from 14 residues. Trimming removed 0 bases from V and 0 bases from J, with 6 bases in between. CDR3 loop: CASSYSRDSYEQYF. In DNA, the CDR3 is TGTGCCAGCAGTTACTCCAGGGACTCCTACGAGCAGTACTTC.

This clone was observed a few times. This chain connects TRBV4-3 to TRBJ2-2; 7 nucleotides match TRBD2. The CDR3 is 14 residues long. The trim removed 1 base at V and 7 bases at J, leaving 3 bases unmatched. CDR1 is LGHNA and CDR2 is YSLEER in the germline V gene. The CDR3 protein is CASSQVGRVGELFF. The DNA of the CDR3 is TGCGCCAGCAGCCAAGTAGGGAGGGTCGGGGAGCTGTTTTTT.

The V and J genes are TRBV28 and TRBJ2-7; the match to TRBD1 covers 9 bases. With 6 bases clipped from V and 2 bases from J, the junction kept 8 bases outside the gene matches. The CDR3 extends over 15 amino acids. Germline CDR1 MDHEN, CDR2 SYDVKM. The CDR3 here is CASRYGTGTTYEQYF. The CDR3 DNA reads TGTGCCAGCAGGTACGGGACAGGGACAACCTACGAGCAGTACTTC. The full variable domain, its missing parts supplied by reference TRBV28 and TRBJ2-7, is DVKVTQSSRYLVKRTGEKVFLECVQDMDHENMFWYRQDPGLGLRLIYFSYDVKMKEKGDIPEGYSVSREKKERFSLILESASTNQTSMYLCASRYGTGTTYEQYFGPGTRLTVT.

This sequence joins TRBV14 and TRBJ1-2; D unresolved. Germline V gene data show CDR1 as SGHDN and CDR2 as FVKESK. The CDR3 has 13 residues. V was pared by 3 bases and J by 8 bases, with 13 bases between. The CDR3 region is CASSQSRVRGYTF. In DNA, the CDR3 is TGTGCCAGCAGCCAGAGTCGAGTAAGAGGCTACACCTTC.

The CDR3 reads CASSTRQGPYNEQFF. CDR3 nucleotides: TGTGCCAGTAGTACCCGACAGGGTCCCTACAATGAGCAGTTCTTC. The chain employs TRBV19 and TRBJ2-1; 7 bases are a match to TRBD1. Germline V gene data show CDR1 as LNHDA and CDR2 as SQIVND (reference sequence). This CDR3 has 15 amino acids. Trimming took 4 bases from V and 2 from J; bases not matched to a gene: 5.